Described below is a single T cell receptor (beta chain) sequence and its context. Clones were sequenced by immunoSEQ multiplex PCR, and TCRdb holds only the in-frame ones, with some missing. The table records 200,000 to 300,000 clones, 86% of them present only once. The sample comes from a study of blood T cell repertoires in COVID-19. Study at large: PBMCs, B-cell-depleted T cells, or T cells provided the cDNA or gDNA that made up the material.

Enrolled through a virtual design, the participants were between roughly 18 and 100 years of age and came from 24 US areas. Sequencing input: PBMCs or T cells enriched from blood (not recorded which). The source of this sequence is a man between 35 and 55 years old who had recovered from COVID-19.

CDR3 sequence: CASSSGLAGVRGTDTQYF. Here the CDR3 DNA reads TGTGCCAGCAGCTCGGGACTAGCGGGGGTCCGCGGCACAGATACGCAGTATTTT. This chain links TRBV11-2 with TRBJ2-3, with 14 positions matching TRBD2. V dropped 4 bases and J dropped 1; count of bases not matched to a gene: 7. Looked up from germline, CDR1 is SGHAT and CDR2 is FQNNGV. The CDR3 length is 18 residues.